This record looks at one T cell receptor beta chain sequence and its context. Its antigen specificity is not known. Base qualities are not recorded, but no much larger clone differs from it by a single base. The sample's treatment or condition label, decoded: roughly 19 received Ad26.COV2.S at low or high dose, single or two shots; roughly five received placebo; per-sample allocation not given. For vaccine and placebo recipients, repertoires were sequenced using samples collected on day 63 after the first injection. Between 29 July and 7 August 2020, Cohort 1b enrolled about 27 adults aged 18-55 years at one site in Boston, USA. As a vaccine, Ad26.COV2.S was a replication-incompetent adenovirus type 26 vector that expressed a prefusion-stabilized SARS-CoV-2 spike protein derived from the original Wuhan strain. This sample stems from a study of Ad26.COV2.S vaccination and SARS-CoV-2 variants (dated by TCRdb to the early 2020s). About the study as a whole: Vaccine-arm donors came from COV1001, a multicentre, randomized, double-blind, placebo-controlled phase I-IIa trial of Ad26.COV2.S in healthy adults. Ad26.COV2.S was given intramuscularly at 5x10^10 or 1x10^11 viral particles, as a single shot or as two shots 56 days apart. The specificity and breadth of SARS-CoV-2-reactive T cell receptors after Ad26.COV2.S vaccination were assessed by TCRbeta repertoire sequencing. The TCR-sequenced set comprised around 30 samples: some 19 Ad26.COV2.S vaccine recipients, 5 placebo recipients and 8 SARS-CoV-2 convalescent individuals. Participants in the trial were split at random into five groups of five each, receiving low-dose or high-dose Ad26.COV2.S once or twice, or else placebo on both occasions. Blinding of investigators to trial group allocation was maintained during experiments and outcome assessment.

The immunoSEQ Assay was used to sequence TCRbeta CDR3 regions. After extraction, genomic DNA underwent amplification by bias-controlled multiplex PCR, followed by high-throughput sequencing. The original methods were these. To quantify the absolute abundance of each unique TCRbeta CDR3 region, sequences were collapsed and filtered. T cell fraction was estimated by normalizing TCRbeta template counts to usable DNA, with usable DNA measured through amplification of reference genes found in all nucleated cells. Repertoire TCRs were annotated as SARS-CoV-2-specific by exact matching of V gene, CDR3 amino acid sequence and J gene to a known reactive TCR set. MIRA supplied the reference SARS-CoV-2 TCR set, which was filtered for enrichment in COVID-19-positive ImmuneCODE repertoires so that public or cross-reactive TCRs were removed. Using the MIRA antigens, annotated TCRs were further analysed by specific ORF or by position within an ORF. Breadth was defined as the number of annotated unique rearrangements divided by the total number of unique productive rearrangements, and depth was defined as the summed frequency of the annotated unique rearrangements. Group comparisons of TCR breadth used two-sided Wilcoxon rank-sum tests. TCRdb provides this immuneACCESS table in a form limited to in-frame rearrangements. Some clones are lacking; in checked studies, under half of them reflect an unresolved V gene, and why the rest are absent is not known. V and J calls and clone size are those listed in that table; D and trimming were worked out from the DNA. The table for this sample lists roughly 450,000 clones; 75% to 95% of them were counted only once. The leading ten clones occupy 10% to 15% of the sample.

In the germline V gene, CDR1 corresponds to SGHRS and CDR2 to YFSETQ. V is cut back by 2 bases and J by 6 bases, with 6 bases in the junction unmatched. From cysteine to phenylalanine, the CDR3 is 15 amino acids long. Left in the record is the CDR3 DNA by itself, 45 bases read in frame from the first base. General findings and caveats noted by the study authors: Comparing responses between vaccine doses or regimens was not something the study was powered to do. Spike-specific TCR breadth was higher in Ad26.COV2.S recipients than in placebo recipients (P = 0.0014). The authors noted that the TCR breadth and depth analyses may have underestimated total T cell responses. After vaccination, spike-specific CD8+ and CD4+ T cell responses were reported to show substantial breadth. Non-spike TCR breadth was comparable between vaccine and placebo recipients, consistent with the vaccine containing only spike.

The chain couples TRBV5-1 to TRBJ2-1, and 9 junctional nucleotides match TRBD2. Sequencing was performed on peripheral blood, taken in a trial of Ad26.COV2.S vaccine versus placebo. This sequence was found in a person between 18 and 60 years old who received the Ad26.COV2.S COVID-19 vaccine or a placebo. The CDR3 protein is CASSFSLAGSNEQFF. The nucleotides read TGCGCCAGCAGCTTTTCCCTAGCGGGGTCCAATGAGCAGTTCTTC.